This T cell receptor beta chain was recorded in a study of Tregs in tolerant kidney transplant recipients (dated by TCRdb to the late 2010s). For the study in its entirety: The transplants used related donors along with nonmyeloablative bone marrow transplantation, and in the human trials mixed chimerism was transient. TCRbeta sequencing was used in the study to identify donor-specific regulatory T cells before combined kidney and bone marrow transplantation, and the identified cells were then tracked after transplant.

Regarding this clone: Its specific antigen is unknown. Base qualities are not at hand, and no much larger clone is one base apart.

Genomic DNA was extracted from sorted cells with the QIAGEN DNeasy Blood and Tissue Kit for TCRbeta CDR3 sequencing. Through immunoSEQ, high-throughput TCRbeta CDR3 sequencing was done commercially, including PCR amplification with internal controls and bias correction. In the source study's methods: A unique productive TCRbeta sequence was defined by the CDR3 nucleotide sequence when primers matched, and otherwise by the CDR3 amino acid sequence together with the Vbeta and Jbeta genes. Sequences were defined as donor-reactive when expanded at least 5-fold in CFSE-low cells versus unstimulated cells and present at a frequency of at least 0.01% in CFSE-low cells. Jensen-Shannon divergence calculated on the top 100 TCRbeta sequences ranked by frequency was used to measure repertoire divergence. For any sample with multiple sequencing runs, sorting error was corrected in each run separately before the runs were pooled. What TCRdb holds here is the immuneACCESS table cut down to in-frame rearrangements. Part of the clones is not present; checked against another copy, under half of the missing clones reflect an unresolved V gene, and the others are unexplained. The V and J calls and clone size are taken from that table; D and trimming were inferred from the DNA. The sample table contains 15,000 to 17,000 clones; only one count was recorded for nearly 55% of them. Approximately 3% of the sample is in the top ten clones.

Summary of the overall study and its limitations: For some patients the PCR primers changed over time, which made it impossible to compare the samples from those patients at the nucleotide level. Donor-specific Treg expansion was found to exceed global Treg expansion in tolerant patients, suggesting antigen-driven rather than nonspecific expansion. Because only a small number of patients were included, the study had limitations, and the results will need to be validated in larger populations as well as under other immunosuppression protocols. Biological reproducibility was not examined directly, but technical replication error appeared to be minimal. Expanding Tregs with activated donor B cells appeared to identify the most biologically relevant and donor-specific TCRbeta repertoire.

The junction carries 20 bases between V and J, which are trimmed by 3 bases and 4 bases respectively. The CDR3 numbers 16 residues from cysteine through phenylalanine. Solely the CDR3 DNA is kept, with 48 bases framed from the first base. Sequences SGHRS (CDR1) and YFSETQ (CDR2) are obtained from the germline V gene. Read against the paper, the sample's time point label means: blood sample drawn before combined kidney and bone marrow transplant. For bulk CFSE mixed lymphocyte reactions, CFSE-labeled recipient PBMCs were cocultured for over five days with irradiated donor PBMCs and were then stained for CD3/CD4/CD8 and FACS-sorted. The patients were a few recipients of combined kidney and bone marrow transplants from the ITN036ST trial, and samples were available only from these trial subjects. Healthy control blood was processed to PBMCs by Ficoll density gradient and cryopreserved, and patient PBMCs were collected before and after transplant.

The chain is made from TRBV5-1 and TRBJ2-7, with TRBD1 tentatively as D gene (6 bases match). The sequencing used CD4+ T cells from blood cultured with allogeneic cells, collected before the transplant. The source is a human patient who received a combined kidney and bone marrow transplant. The CDR3 loop reads CASSSNDRTQYYEQYF. DNA sequence: TGCGCCAGCAGCTCTAACGACAGGACCCAATATTACGAGCAGTACTTC.